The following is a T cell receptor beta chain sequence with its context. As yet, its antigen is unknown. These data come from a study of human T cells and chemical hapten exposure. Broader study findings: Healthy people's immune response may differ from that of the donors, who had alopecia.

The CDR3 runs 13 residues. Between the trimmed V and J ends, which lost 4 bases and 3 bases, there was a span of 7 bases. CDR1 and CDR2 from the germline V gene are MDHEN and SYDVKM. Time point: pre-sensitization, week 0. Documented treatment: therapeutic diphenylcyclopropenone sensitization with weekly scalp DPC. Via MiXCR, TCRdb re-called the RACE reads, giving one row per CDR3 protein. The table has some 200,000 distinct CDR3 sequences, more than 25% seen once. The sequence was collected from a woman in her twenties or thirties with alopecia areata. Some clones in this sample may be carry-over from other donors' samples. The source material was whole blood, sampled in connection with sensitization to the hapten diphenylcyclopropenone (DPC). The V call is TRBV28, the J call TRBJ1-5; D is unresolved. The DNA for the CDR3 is TGTGCCAGCAGTTACGGTGTCAATCAGCCCCAGCATTTT. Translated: CASSYGVNQPQHF.